Given below is one T cell receptor (beta chain) in context. Its specificity is unknown. A read error may explain this, as a much larger clone is one base away. No conserved phenylalanine or tryptophan ends this CDR3, so it is likely a read error. The data belong to a study of molecular identifiers for immune sequencing clone quantification. Study-level results: Shared barcodes on identical TCR molecules could underestimate the sizes of highly expanded clones.

For naive CD8 T cells, sorting used the CD8+CD4-CCR7+CD45RA+ phenotype. Previously described methods and listed TCR primers were used for bulk TCR libraries. TCRdb used MiXCR to reprocess the PCR reads, holding one entry per CDR3 protein. Of some 680,000 distinct CDR3 sequences detected, about 25% appear once; the ten largest clones hold roughly 0.83%. The sequence was obtained from a human donor in good health. Some libraries in this study had Jurkat cell RNA spiked in. The sample consisted of naive CD8+ T cells from blood, with Jurkat cell RNA spiked in. Subset described: FACS-sorted CD8+CD4-CCR7+CD45RA+ naive T cells.

CDR3 protein: CASSGTGTGKETQYL. CDR3 DNA: TGTGCCAGCAGCGGTACCGGGACAGGTAAAGAGACCCAGTACTTA. The V call is TRBV9, the J call TRBJ2-5; 8 bases match TRBD1. V lost 3 bases, J lost 3 bases, and 7 bases stayed unmatched. The germline V gene encodes CDR1 SGDLS and CDR2 YYNGEE. This CDR3 contains 15 residues.